This T cell receptor beta chain stems from a study of T cell repertoires in cytomegalovirus infection. Whole-study context: CMV epitopes that were recently identified and HLA-C-restricted were used alongside well-studied HLA-B-restricted ones.

General study results and limits: Pooled public TCR beta family frequency picked out CMV carriers with the relevant HLA. The ex vivo response was dominated by HLA-C-restricted CMV-specific TCR beta clonotypes.

As concerns this clonotype: Its antigen is not known.

V shed 2 bases and J shed 10 bases, with 11 bases lying between them. This CDR3 is 12 amino acids long. Germline CDR1 and CDR2: SGHTA and FQGNSA. In TCRdb, the reads were re-called with MiXCR into one record per CDR3 protein. The sample yields over 250,000 distinct CDR3 sequences, about 20% seen once. The chain links TRBV7-2 to TRBJ1-2; D possibly corresponds to TRBD1 (5 bases). The receptor was derived from a human donor in good health (CMV status not recorded). Some clones in this sample may be carry-over from other donors' samples. Sequences were derived from cultured PBMCs, sampled from culture after CMV antigen stimulation. Here the CDR3 reads CASSLSRGDYTF. The CDR3 nucleotides read TGTGCCAGCAGCTTATCCCGAGGGGACTACACCTTC.